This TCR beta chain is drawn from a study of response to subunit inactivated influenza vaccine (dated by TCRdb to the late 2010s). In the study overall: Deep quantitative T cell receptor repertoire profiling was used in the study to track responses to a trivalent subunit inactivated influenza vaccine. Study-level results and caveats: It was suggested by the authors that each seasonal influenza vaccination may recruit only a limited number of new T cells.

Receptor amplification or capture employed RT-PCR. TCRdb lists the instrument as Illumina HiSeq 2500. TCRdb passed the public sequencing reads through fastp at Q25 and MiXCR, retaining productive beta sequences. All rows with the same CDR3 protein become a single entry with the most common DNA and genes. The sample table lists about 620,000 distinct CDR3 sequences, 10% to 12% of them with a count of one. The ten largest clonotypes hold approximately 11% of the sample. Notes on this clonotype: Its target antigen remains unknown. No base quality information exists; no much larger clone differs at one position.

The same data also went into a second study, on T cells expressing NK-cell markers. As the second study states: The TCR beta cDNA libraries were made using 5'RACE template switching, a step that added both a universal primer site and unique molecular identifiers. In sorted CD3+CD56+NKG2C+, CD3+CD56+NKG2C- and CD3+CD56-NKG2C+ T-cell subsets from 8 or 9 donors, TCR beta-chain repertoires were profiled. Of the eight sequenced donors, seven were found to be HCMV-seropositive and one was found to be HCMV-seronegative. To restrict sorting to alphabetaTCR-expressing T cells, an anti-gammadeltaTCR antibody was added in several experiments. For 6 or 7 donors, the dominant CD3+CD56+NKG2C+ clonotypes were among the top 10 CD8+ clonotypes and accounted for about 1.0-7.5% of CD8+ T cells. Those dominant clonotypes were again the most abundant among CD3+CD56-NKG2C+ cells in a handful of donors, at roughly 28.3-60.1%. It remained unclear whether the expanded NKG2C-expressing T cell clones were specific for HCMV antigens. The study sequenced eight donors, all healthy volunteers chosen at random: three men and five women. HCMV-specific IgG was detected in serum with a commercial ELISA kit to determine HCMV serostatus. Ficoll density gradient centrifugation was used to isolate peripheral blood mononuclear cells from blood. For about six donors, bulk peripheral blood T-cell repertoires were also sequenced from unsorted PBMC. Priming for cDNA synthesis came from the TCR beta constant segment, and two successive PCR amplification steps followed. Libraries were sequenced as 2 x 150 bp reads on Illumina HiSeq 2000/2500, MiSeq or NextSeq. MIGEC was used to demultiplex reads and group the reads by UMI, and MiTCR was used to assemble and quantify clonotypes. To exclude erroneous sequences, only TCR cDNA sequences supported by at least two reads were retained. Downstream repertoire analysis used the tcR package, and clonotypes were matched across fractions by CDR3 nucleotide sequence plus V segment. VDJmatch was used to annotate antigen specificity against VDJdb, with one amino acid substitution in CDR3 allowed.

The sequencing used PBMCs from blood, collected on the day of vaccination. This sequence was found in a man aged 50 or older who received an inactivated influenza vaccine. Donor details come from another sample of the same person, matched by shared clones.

The CDR3 protein sequence reads: CASSHAGGSNQPQHF. The DNA is TGTGCCAGCAGCCATGCGGGGGGGAGCAATCAGCCCCAGCATTTT. The V and J segments used are TRBV27 and TRBJ1-5, with a tentative D gene TRBD1 over 5 matching bases. The CDR3 runs 15 amino acids, cysteine and phenylalanine included. Only the CDR3 portion is preserved as DNA: 45 bases, with reading frame beginning at the first base. Sequences MNHEY (CDR1) and SMNVEV (CDR2) are obtained from the germline V gene (reference sequence). The trim is 6 bases for V and 1 base for J, with a gap of 13 bases between the germline ends.